This T cell receptor beta chain was observed in a study of blood T cell repertoires in COVID-19 (dated by TCRdb to about 2020). For the study in its entirety: Collaborator samples came from the United States, Italy and Spain and covered acute and convalescent phases of COVID-19. The material from the prospective study consisted of cDNA or gDNA derived from T cells, B-cell-depleted T cells, or PBMCs. The dataset comprised deeply sampled blood TCRbeta repertoires from subjects exposed to, actively infected with, or recovered from COVID-19. The repertoires were released in a freely available public database intended as a resource for research on the immune response to SARS-CoV-2. The samples were drawn from two sources: the first 160 participants of the ongoing ImmuneRACE study, and fewer than 1,500 subjects contributed by 6 global collaborators. Nearly every sample came with metadata listing a de-identified subject ID, COVID-19 status, age in years and sex. Where available, HLA class I and class II types were taken from metadata supplied by the sample provider and were not determined by assay-based typing.

Cut back by 8 bases and 5 bases, the V and J ends lie 16 bases apart. The CDR3 runs 14 residues from the cysteine to the phenylalanine. The sequence is cut down to CDR3 DNA, 42 bases in frame from base 1. The germline V gene yields SNHLY for CDR1 and FYNNEI for CDR2. Note on this clone: Its cognate antigen has yet to be identified. Base qualities were left out, and no much larger clone turns up one base away.

TCRbeta CDR3 regions were amplified from genomic DNA using the immunoSEQ Assay, a bias-controlled multiplex PCR. The study's own analysis went as follows. Within the assay, amplification of reference gene primers was used to estimate how many nucleated cells each sample contained. To quantify the absolute abundance of each unique TCRbeta CDR3 rearrangement, sequence reads were collapsed and filtered. Productive Simpson clonality was computed per sample as the square root of Simpson's diversity index over productive rearrangements. TCRdb limited this immuneACCESS table to in-frame rearrangements with V and J called. A share of clones is missing; checked studies link under half to unresolved V genes, and the rest is unexplained. D and trimming were read from the DNA, whereas the V and J calls and clone size are those reported in that table. This sample is represented by around 150,000 clones; roughly 80% of them were singletons. The top ten clones comprise roughly 9% of the sample.

Here is what the overall study found, with its caveats: How much clinical and demographic metadata was included differed by source and by participant, and the metadata was provided uncurated.

The collaborating institutions used their own protocols to collect whole blood in K2EDTA tubes. For TCRbeta analysis, collaborators shipped samples as frozen whole blood, isolated PBMCs, or DNA extracted from either of those sample types. The chain is encoded by TRBV2 joined to TRBJ2-1; the D gene is perhaps TRBD2, on 6 matching bases. The specimen was peripheral blood. This clonotype originated in a woman between 45 and 60 years old with active or convalescent COVID-19. The bases read TGTGCCAGCCGGGGGAGCCGCGAGCACAATGAGCAGTTCTTC. It specifies CASRGSREHNEQFF.